Presented here are 25 T cell receptor beta chains from one specimen sequenced in a study of T cells in Graves' hyperthyroidism and ophthalmopathy. TCR beta CDR3 sequences were amplified from RNA transcripts. HTBI primers drove first-round RT-PCR of the TCR CDR3. TCRdb called the multiplex PCR reads again in MiXCR, with one record for every CDR3 protein. The sample carries under 300,000 distinct CDR3 sequences, approximately 23% recorded once. Sequencing input: blood. The receptors stem from a man aged 30-40 years with Graves' ophthalmopathy.

The genes are TRBV29-1 and TRBJ2-1; TRBD1 might be the D (5 bases). The CDR3 is made up of 13 amino acids. Germline CDR1 SQVTM, CDR2 ANQGSEA. The V gene lost 4 bases and the J gene lost 0 bases, with 7 bases spanning the gap. The CDR3 sequence: CSVARDSYNEQFF. CDR3 coding DNA: TGCAGCGTTGCCAGGGACTCCTACAATGAGCAGTTCTTC.

The chain is built from TRBV29-1 and TRBJ2-1; 9 positions match TRBD2. The CDR3 spans 14 residues. The germline gives CDR1 SQVTM, CDR2 ANQGSEA. The V gene end was trimmed by 3 bases and the J gene end by 6 bases; junction bases not matched to a gene: 6. The CDR3 DNA follows: TGCAGCGTTGATAGGCGGGAGGGCCTCAATGAGCAGTTCTTC. Protein: CSVDRREGLNEQFF.

This clonotype has ten or more counts. The rearrangement joins TRBV11-2 to TRBJ2-1; D gene unclear. Looked up from germline, CDR1 is SGHAT and CDR2 is FQNNGV. V was pared by 4 bases and J by 1 base, with 5 bases between. CDR3 length: 13 amino acids. The CDR3 loop is CASSSQSYNEQFF. Written as DNA, the CDR3 is TGTGCCAGCAGCTCGCAATCCTACAATGAGCAGTTCTTC.

Here the CDR3 reads CAITGALVGDEQFF. The CDR3 coding sequence is TGTGCCATCACTGGGGCCCTCGTTGGGGATGAGCAGTTCTTC. The chain links TRBV10-3 to TRBJ2-1, with D perhaps matching TRBD1 (5 bases). V lost 7 bases, J lost 8 bases, and 18 bases lay in between. The CDR3 spans 14 residues. Germline lookup yields CDR1 ENHRY and CDR2 SYGVKD.

The chain combines TRBV6-1 with TRBJ2-7; D remains unclear. CDR1 and CDR2 from the germline V gene are MNHNS and SASEGT. Between the trimmed V and J ends, which lost 9 bases and 0 bases, there was a span of 12 bases. The CDR3 is made up of 13 amino acids. The CDR3 loop reads CASGRGNSYEQYF. DNA for the CDR3: TGTGCCAGTGGTCGCGGAAACTCCTACGAGCAGTACTTC.

This clonotype came up once. This sequence joins TRBV5-4 and TRBJ2-7, with TRBD2 as a possible D gene (6 bases). CDR3 length: 15 residues. With 6 bases removed from V and 2 bases from J, the gap between germline ends came to 18 bases. CDR1 is SGHNT and CDR2 is YYREEE in the germline V gene (reference sequence). CDR3 sequence: CASTLGGEGTYEQYF. In DNA form, the CDR3 reads TGTGCCAGCACGCTGGGAGGTGAGGGAACCTACGAGCAGTACTTC. Looking up the rest from reference TRBV5-4 and TRBJ2-7 gives the full variable domain: ETGVTQSPTHLIKTRGQQVTLRCSSQSGHNTVSWYQQALGQGPQFIFQYYREEENGRGNFPPRFSGLQFPNYSSELNVNALELDDSALYLCASTLGGEGTYEQYFGPGTRLTVT.

CDR3 bases: TGTGCCACCAGGACTGGAAGAACAGATACGCAGTATTTT. It encodes CATRTGRTDTQYF. This chain connects TRBV2 to TRBJ2-3; TRBD2 might be the D (5 bases). Trimming removed 10 bases at V and 3 bases at J, with 14 bases between. The CDR3 extends over 13 amino acids. Germline assignment: CDR1 SNHLY and CDR2 FYNNEI.

The gene calls are TRBV7-9 and TRBJ2-1; D ambiguous. This CDR3 region has 12 residues. V was shortened by 5 bases and J by 9 bases, with 11 bases between the two germline ends. The germline V gene has CDR1 SEHNR and CDR2 FQNEAQ (reference sequence). The CDR3 loop is CASSVPLGEQFF. In DNA, the CDR3 is TGTGCCAGCAGCGTTCCCCTTGGTGAGCAGTTCTTC.

This clonotype occurred a few times. V and J are TRBV11-3 and TRBJ1-5, with a weak D call TRBD1 (5 bases). The germline gives CDR1 SGHNT, CDR2 YENEEA. The length of the CDR3 is 18 residues. Trimming shortened V by 3 bases and J by 0 bases, and 18 bases separated the two germline ends. The CDR3 loop reads CASSFHLPGGYSNQPQHF. CDR3 nucleotide sequence: TGTGCCAGCAGCTTCCACCTCCCCGGGGGATATAGCAATCAGCCCCAGCATTTT.

The CDR3 bases are TGTGCCAGCAGACCGACTAGCGGCCCAGAGACCCAGTACTTC. Its translation: CASRPTSGPETQYF. This rearrangement joins TRBV7-8 to TRBJ2-5; 9 bases fit TRBD2. The germline V gene has CDR1 SGHVS and CDR2 FQNEAQ. The CDR3 is made up of 14 amino acids. The junction had 6 bases not matched to a gene; V was cut back by 6 bases and J by 4 bases.

A single count supports this clonotype. This chain links TRBV18 with TRBJ1-3; 7 bases are shared with TRBD1. CDR1 is KGHSH and CDR2 is LQKENI in the germline V gene. J lost 5 bases, V lost 4 bases, and 11 bases had no gene match. The CDR3 extends over 16 amino acids. The CDR3 reads CASSRTFRDSRNTIYF. The CDR3 DNA reads as TGTGCCAGCTCACGTACCTTCCGGGACAGCAGAAACACCATATATTTT.

This clonotype has at least ten counts. This chain links TRBV6-1 with TRBJ2-5, with D possibly called TRBD1 or TRBD2 (6 bases each). This CDR3 has 15 amino acids. V was cut by 6 bases and J by 7 bases, with 21 bases left in between. Germline CDR1 and CDR2: MNHNS and SASEGT. The CDR3 region is CASRRASGGGGTQYF. CDR3 coding DNA: TGTGCCAGCAGACGGGCCAGCGGAGGGGGTGGGACCCAGTACTTC.

Details on this clonotype: A much larger clonotype is one base distant, so this may be a read error. The genes are TRBV2 and TRBJ2-1; the D is unclear. The V end was cut by 4 bases, the J end by 2 bases, with 12 bases between. The CDR3 covers 15 residues. CDR1 and CDR2 (germline): SNHLY, FYNNEI. CDR3 amino acids: CASSGRSPTYNEQFF. The CDR3 bases are TGTGCCAGCAGTGGAAGGAGCCCTACCTACAATGAGCAGTTCTTC.

V gene TRBV6-2 or TRBV6-3 combines with J gene TRBJ2-1, with a weak D call TRBD2 (5 bases). V was clipped by 7 bases and J by 10 bases, with 17 bases between them. The CDR3 is 13 residues long. CDR1 is MNHEY and CDR2 is SVGEGT in the germline V gene. The CDR3, as DNA: TGTGCCAGCACCCCTCCCACCCGGGGAGAGCAGTTCTTC. Its translation is CASTPPTRGEQFF.

The chain recombines TRBV20-1 with TRBJ2-1; the match to TRBD2 covers 10 bases. CDR3 size: 14 residues. Looked up from germline, CDR1 is DFQATT and CDR2 is SNEGSKA (reference sequence). With 4 bases clipped from V and 12 bases from J, the junction kept 12 bases outside the gene matches. CDR3 DNA: TGCAGTGCTACACCTAGCGGGAGAGGTCTCCTGCAGTTCTTC. It encodes CSATPSGRGLLQFF.

This clonotype was seen more than once but under ten times. The rearrangement joins TRBV10-3 to TRBJ2-2; D is possibly TRBD2 (6 bases). The CDR3 has 13 amino acids. Germline CDR1 is ENHRY and CDR2 is SYGVKD. V lost 6 bases and J lost 6, with 11 bases in between. CDR3 residues: CAIRQLASGELFF. In nucleotides, the CDR3 is TGTGCCATCAGGCAACTAGCCTCCGGGGAGCTGTTTTTT.

V and J are TRBV7-9 and TRBJ2-5; 8 positions agree with TRBD2. The CDR3 extends over 12 amino acids. Germline V gene data show CDR1 as SEHNR and CDR2 as FQNEAQ (reference sequence). J was trimmed by 4 bases and V by 9 bases; bases with no gene match: 4. The CDR3 DNA reads as TGTGCCAGTAGAGCGGGAGCAGAGACCCAGTACTTC. This encodes CASRAGAETQYF.

This clonotype occurred many times. The V and J genes are TRBV5-1 and TRBJ1-1; possibly TRBD1 for D (6 bases). CDR1 is SGHRS, CDR2 YFSETQ, per germline. V was pared by 1 base and J by 0 bases, with 13 bases between. This CDR3 has 16 residues. CDR3 DNA sequence: TGCGCCAGCAGCTTGATAGGGGGGAGCATGAACACTGAAGCTTTCTTT. Protein product: CASSLIGGSMNTEAFF. Full variable domain (missing parts from reference TRBV5-1 and TRBJ1-1): KAGVTQTPRYLIKTRGQQVTLSCSPISGHRSVSWYQQTPGQGLQFLFEYFSETQRNKGNFPGRFSGRQFSNSRSEMNVSTLELGDSALYLCASSLIGGSMNTEAFFGQGTRLTVV.

The rearrangement joins TRBV14 to TRBJ2-7; maybe TRBD1 (5 bases). This CDR3 is built from 12 residues. Per germline, CDR1 SGHDN and CDR2 FVKESK. V was pared by 2 bases and J by 7 bases, with 9 bases between. The CDR3 region is CASSQSRVEQYF. The CDR3 DNA reads as TGTGCCAGCAGCCAATCCAGGGTGGAGCAGTACTTC. The full variable domain, rest sourced from reference TRBV14 and TRBJ2-7, is EAGVTQFPSHSVIEKGQTVTLRCDPISGHDNLYWYRRVMGKEIKFLLHFVKESKQDESGMPNNRFLAERTGGTYSTLKVQPAELEDSGVYFCASSQSRVEQYFGPGTRLTVT.

With regard to this clonotype: Possible read error: a much larger clone is one base away. This rearrangement joins TRBV5-1 to TRBJ2-3; 7 bases are a match to TRBD1. This CDR3 is 15 amino acids long. V trimming: 4 bases; J trimming: 2 bases; junction bases outside the gene matches: 7. CDR1 is SGHRS, CDR2 YFSETQ, per germline. The CDR3 coding sequence is TGCGCCAGCAGCATGGGGGACAGAACCACAGATACGCAGTATTTT. Protein sequence: CASSMGDRTTDTQYF.

This clonotype was seen a few times. This chain uses TRBV5-4 with TRBJ2-1; D possibly corresponds to TRBD2 (6 bases). The V end lost 0 bases, the J end lost 7 bases, and 11 bases lay between the germline ends. The CDR3 totals 14 residues. CDR1 and CDR2 from the germline V gene are SGHNT and YYREEE (reference sequence). The CDR3 DNA follows: TGTGCCAGCAGCTTGGGTAGCGGAGAGAATGAGCAGTTCTTC. Protein: CASSLGSGENEQFF.

In the case of this clonotype: A read error may produce the germline difference seen at one junction end. The V call is TRBV4-1, the J call TRBJ2-3; D unresolved. The CDR3 has 15 residues. CDR1 MGHRA and CDR2 YSYEKL come from the germline V gene. The CDR3 is CASSPSTSRLDTQYF. The CDR3 nucleotides are TGTGCCAGCAGCCCTTCCACCTCTAGATTAGATACGCAGTATTTT.

This clonotype has more than one count but fewer than ten. This sequence joins TRBV5-1 and TRBJ2-5; no clear D. CDR3 size: 13 residues. V was clipped by 3 bases and J by 3 bases, with 9 bases between them. Germline CDR1 and CDR2: SGHRS and YFSETQ. This CDR3 reads CASSSDGKETQYF. The CDR3 DNA follows: TGCGCCAGCAGCTCGGATGGGAAAGAGACCCAGTACTTC.

This clonotype was counted many times. The J gene is TRBJ2-1, the V gene TRBV7-3; D remains ambiguous. The CDR3 contains 14 residues. Deletions cut 5 bases from V and 1 base from J, with 9 bases between. Germline-derived CDR1 and CDR2 are SGHTA and FQGTGA. CDR3 residues: CASSPDVSYNEQFF. CDR3 in DNA: TGTGCCAGCAGCCCGGACGTATCCTACAATGAGCAGTTCTTC. Together with reference TRBV7-3 and TRBJ2-1, the CDR3 gives the full variable domain: GAGVSQTPSNKVTEKGKYVELRCDPISGHTALYWYRQSLGQGPEFLIYFQGTGAADDSGLPNDRFFAVRPEGSVSTLKIQRTERGDSAVYLCASSPDVSYNEQFFGPGTRLTVL.

This chain joins TRBV10-3 and TRBJ2-5, with 8 bases that match TRBD2. J gave up 2 bases and V 0 bases, and 11 bases lay outside the gene matches. The CDR3 spans 18 residues. The germline V gene has CDR1 ENHRY and CDR2 SYGVKD. As DNA, the CDR3 is TGTGCCATCAGTGAGTCTAACGGGAGGGCCCGACCGCAAGAGACCCAGTACTTC. Encoded protein: CAISESNGRARPQETQYF.